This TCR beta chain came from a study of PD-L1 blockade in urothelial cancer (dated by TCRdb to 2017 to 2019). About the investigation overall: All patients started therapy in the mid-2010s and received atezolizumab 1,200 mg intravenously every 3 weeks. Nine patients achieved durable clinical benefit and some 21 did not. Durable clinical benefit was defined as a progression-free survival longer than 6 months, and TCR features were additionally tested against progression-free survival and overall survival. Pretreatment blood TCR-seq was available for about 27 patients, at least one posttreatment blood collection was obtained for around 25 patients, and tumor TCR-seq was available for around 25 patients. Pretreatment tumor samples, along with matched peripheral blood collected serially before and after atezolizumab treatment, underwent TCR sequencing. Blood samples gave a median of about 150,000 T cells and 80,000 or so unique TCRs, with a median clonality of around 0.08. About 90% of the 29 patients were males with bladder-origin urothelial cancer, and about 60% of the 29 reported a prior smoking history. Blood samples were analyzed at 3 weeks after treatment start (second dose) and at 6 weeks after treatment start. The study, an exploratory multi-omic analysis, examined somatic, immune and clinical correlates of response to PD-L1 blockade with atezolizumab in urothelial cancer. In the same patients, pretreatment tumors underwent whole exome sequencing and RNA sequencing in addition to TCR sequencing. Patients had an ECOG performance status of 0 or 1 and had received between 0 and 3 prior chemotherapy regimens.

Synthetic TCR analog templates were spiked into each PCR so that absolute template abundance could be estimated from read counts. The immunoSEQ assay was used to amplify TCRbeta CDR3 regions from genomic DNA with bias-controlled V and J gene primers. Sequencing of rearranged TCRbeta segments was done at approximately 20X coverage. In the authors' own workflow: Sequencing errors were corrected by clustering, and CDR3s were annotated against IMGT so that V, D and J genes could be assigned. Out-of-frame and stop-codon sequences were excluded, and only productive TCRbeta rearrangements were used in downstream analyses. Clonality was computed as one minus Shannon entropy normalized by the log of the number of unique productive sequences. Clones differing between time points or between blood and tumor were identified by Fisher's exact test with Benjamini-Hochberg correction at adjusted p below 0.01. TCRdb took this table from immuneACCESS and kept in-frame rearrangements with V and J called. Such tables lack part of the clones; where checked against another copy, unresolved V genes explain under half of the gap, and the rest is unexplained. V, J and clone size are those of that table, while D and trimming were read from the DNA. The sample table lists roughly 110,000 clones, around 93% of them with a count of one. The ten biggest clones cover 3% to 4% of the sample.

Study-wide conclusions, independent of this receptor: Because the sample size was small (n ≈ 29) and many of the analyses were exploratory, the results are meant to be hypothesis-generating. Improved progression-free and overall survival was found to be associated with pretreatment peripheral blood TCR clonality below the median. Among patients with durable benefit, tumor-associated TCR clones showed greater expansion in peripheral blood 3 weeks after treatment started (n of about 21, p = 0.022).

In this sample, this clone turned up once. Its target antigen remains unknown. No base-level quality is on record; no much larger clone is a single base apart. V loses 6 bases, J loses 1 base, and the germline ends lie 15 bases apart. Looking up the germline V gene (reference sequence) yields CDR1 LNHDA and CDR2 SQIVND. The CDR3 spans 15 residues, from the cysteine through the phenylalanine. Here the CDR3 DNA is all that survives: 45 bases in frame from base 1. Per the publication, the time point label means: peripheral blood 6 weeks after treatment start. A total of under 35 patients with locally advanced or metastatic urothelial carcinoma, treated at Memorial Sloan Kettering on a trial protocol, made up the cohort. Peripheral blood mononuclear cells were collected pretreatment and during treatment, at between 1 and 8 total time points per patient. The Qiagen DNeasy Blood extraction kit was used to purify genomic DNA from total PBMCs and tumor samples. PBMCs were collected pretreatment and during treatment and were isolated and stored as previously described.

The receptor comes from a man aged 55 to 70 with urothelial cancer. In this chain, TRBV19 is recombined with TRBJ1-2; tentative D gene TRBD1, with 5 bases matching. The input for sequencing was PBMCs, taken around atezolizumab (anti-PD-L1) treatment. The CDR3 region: CASRDSLLGNYGYTF. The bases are TGTGCCAGTAGAGACAGCCTATTGGGTAACTATGGCTACACCTTC.